This note documents a single TCR beta chain sequence. What it binds is not known. This record belongs to a study of blood T cells in healthy people across ages. General study points: In these data, TCR beta diversity tracked strongly with naive T cell percentage. Unsorted PBMCs ruled out conclusive naive versus antigen-experienced comparison. With age, beta diversity per million T cells declined roughly linearly, significantly by about 37.

Germline CDR1 DFQATT, CDR2 SNEGSKA (reference sequence). There are 12 residues in the CDR3. Primed by a sample-barcoded 5' primer and a J-beta primer mix, a second PCR proceeded for about 6 to 11 cycles. MiXCR, applied by TCRdb to the 5' RACE reads, yields one record per CDR3 protein. The data show around 970,000 distinct CDR3 sequences, roughly 50% seen once. The sequenced sample consisted of blood. The chain couples TRBV20-1 to TRBJ2-7; 13 bases fit TRBD2. The TCR was taken from a woman aged 55 to 70 in good health. CDR3 coding DNA: TGCAGGGGGACTAGCGGGAACTACGAGCAGTACTTC. It specifies CRGTSGNYEQYF.